The 12 T cell receptor beta chains listed next were all sequenced from one sample in a study of blood T cell repertoires in COVID-19. The protocol was immunoSEQ multiplex PCR, while the TCRdb copy is restricted to in-frame clones and leaves out a portion. The sample has fewer than 250,000 clones, about 86% seen once. Specimen: PBMCs or T cells enriched from blood (not recorded which). Receptors originate from a woman aged 40 to 50 with acute COVID-19.

This clone was seen just once. The rearrangement uses TRBV28 and TRBJ1-1; 10 positions agree with TRBD1. V lost 7 bases and J lost 4; bases outside the gene matches: 6. CDR1 MDHEN and CDR2 SYDVKM come from the germline V gene. The CDR3 runs to 14 residues. This CDR3 reads CASTLGQGPTEAFF. The CDR3 nucleotides read TGTGCCAGCACCCTGGGACAGGGGCCCACTGAAGCTTTCTTT.

There are a few counts of this clone. The rearrangement joins TRBV7-2 to TRBJ2-7; maybe TRBD1 (7 bases). Trimming shortened V by 5 bases and J by 6 bases, and 20 bases separated the two germline ends. CDR1 and CDR2 (germline): SGHTA, FQGNSA. The CDR3 covers 15 residues. The CDR3 reads CASSPGGGGEREQYF. The CDR3 region has the DNA TGTGCCAGCAGCCCCGGCGGAGGGGGCGAACGCGAGCAGTACTTC.

V usage is TRBV28 and J usage is TRBJ2-2; a weak D match, TRBD1 (6 bases). Germline CDR1 MDHEN, CDR2 SYDVKM. The CDR3 runs 14 residues. Trimming pared 6 bases from V and 0 bases from J, leaving 8 bases between. As DNA, the CDR3 is TGTGCCAGCAGGGACAGCCCGAACACCGGGGAGCTGTTTTTT. It encodes CASRDSPNTGELFF.

The chain recombines TRBV5-1 with TRBJ1-2, with D possibly being TRBD1 (6 bases). V was cut by 0 bases and J by 8 bases, with 14 bases left in between. The germline V gene encodes CDR1 SGHRS and CDR2 YFSETQ. The CDR3 length is 14 residues. CDR3 coding DNA: TGCGCCAGCAGCTTGGGGCAGGGGCACGGGGGCTACACCTTC. Protein: CASSLGQGHGGYTF.

In regard to this clone: The junction departs from the called germline gene at one end, perhaps through a read error. V usage is TRBV10-3 and J usage is TRBJ2-3; 16 bases fit TRBD2. The CDR3 contains 16 residues. Germline CDR1 ENHRY, CDR2 SYGVKD. CDR3 protein: CLNGTSGRAEPDTQYF. The CDR3 nucleotides are TGCCTCAACGGGACTAGCGGGAGGGCCGAACCAGATACGCAGTATTTT.

The chain links TRBV10-3 to TRBJ2-1; a possible D gene is TRBD2 (6 bases). There are 16 residues in the CDR3. V lost 2 bases and J lost 4, with 15 bases in between. CDR1 is ENHRY, CDR2 SYGVKD, per germline. For the CDR3, the DNA is TGTGCCATCAGTGAGCCCCTGGGCGCGGGATACAATGAGCAGTTCTTC. Protein: CAISEPLGAGYNEQFF.

The gene calls are TRBV2 and TRBJ1-2, with 8 nucleotides matching TRBD1. Unmatched junction bases numbered 4, after V lost 2 bases and J lost 5 bases. The CDR3 loop spans 14 amino acids. Germline CDR1 SNHLY, CDR2 FYNNEI. CDR3 nucleotide sequence: TGTGCCAGCAGTGAATCAGGGGGCGGGTATGGCTACACCTTC. Translated: CASSESGGGYGYTF.

This chain joins TRBV27 and TRBJ2-7; D might be TRBD2 (5 bases). The CDR3 sequence is 14 residues long. The germline V and J ends were trimmed by 6 bases and 4 bases, with 16 bases remaining between them. Per the germline V gene, CDR1 is MNHEY and CDR2 is SMNVEV (reference sequence). DNA of the CDR3: TGTGCCAGCAGAGATCTGAAACGCGGGTACGAGCAGTACTTC. It specifies CASRDLKRGYEQYF.

The chain joins TRBV2 to TRBJ1-1, with 12 positions matching TRBD1. CDR1 SNHLY and CDR2 FYNNEI come from the germline V gene. V lost 2 bases and J lost 4; bases outside the gene matches: 2. The CDR3 covers 15 residues. The CDR3 spells CASSELGQGATEAFF. The CDR3 nucleotides are TGTGCCAGCAGTGAATTGGGACAGGGGGCCACTGAAGCTTTCTTT.

CDR3 residues: CASSSGTQEGYTF. CDR3 bases: TGTGCCAGCAGCTCCGGGACACAGGAAGGCTACACCTTC. The chain uses TRBV7-3 and TRBJ1-2, with D maybe TRBD1 (6 bases). The CDR3 loop spans 13 amino acids. Per germline, CDR1 SGHTA and CDR2 FQGTGA. Trimming removed 4 bases from V and 8 bases from J, with 14 bases in between.

This chain joins TRBV24-1 and TRBJ2-3; 14 bases are shared with TRBD2. CDR3 length equals 17 residues. With V trimmed by 2 bases and J by 8 bases, 8 bases remained unmatched. The V gene's germline CDR1 is KGHDR and CDR2 SFDVKD. CDR3 nucleotides: TGTGCCACCAGTGATTCGGGACTAGCGGGAGCGAGAATTACGCAGTATTTT. Its protein product is CATSDSGLAGARITQYF.

The rearrangement links TRBV6-2 or TRBV6-3 to TRBJ1-5; perhaps TRBD1 as D (5 bases). In germline, CDR1 is MNHEY, CDR2 SVGEGT. The CDR3 totals 13 residues. V was cut by 5 bases and J by 7 bases, with 12 bases left in between. CDR3 sequence: CASSPDSFQPQHF. The CDR3, as DNA: TGTGCCAGCAGTCCAGACAGTTTCCAGCCCCAGCATTTT.